This TCR beta chain was identified in a study of blood T cell repertoires in COVID-19. For the study at large: Whether acute or convalescent, the COVID-19 samples came from the United States, Italy and Spain. From T cells, B-cell-depleted T cells, or PBMCs came the material, which was cDNA or gDNA.

In the source study's methods: Amplified reference gene primers provided the basis for estimating nucleated cell counts. TCRdb's table, derived via immunoSEQ multiplex PCR, lists solely in-frame clones and lacks some. D and trimming come from the DNA, and the V and J calls and clone size come from that table. The sample contains 100,000 to 120,000 clones, about 80% of which appear only once. The sequenced sample was peripheral blood. The source of this sequence is a woman aged 40 to 50 with acute or convalescent COVID-19.

CDR3 sequence: CASTSGGPYTGELFF. CDR3 sequence (DNA): TGCGCCAGCACTAGCGGGGGACCCTACACCGGGGAGCTGTTTTTT. The chain uses TRBV5-1 and TRBJ2-2; 10 positions agree with TRBD2. This CDR3 region has 15 residues. V was pared by 6 bases and J by 3 bases, with 5 bases of the junction left unmatched. From germline, CDR1 is SGHRS and CDR2 YFSETQ.